This T cell receptor (beta chain) is drawn from a study of resident and recirculating memory T cells in vitiligo. Clones were read by immunoSEQ multiplex PCR, and TCRdb kept only the in-frame ones, dropping some. The data hold fewer than 80,000 clones, with approximately 90% observed a single time. The CDR3 runs to 17 residues. Per the germline V gene, CDR1 is SGHVS and CDR2 is FNYEAQ. V was clipped by 1 base and J by 0 bases; unmatched bases: 3. The sample consisted of blood. The chain links TRBV7-6 to TRBJ1-4, with TRBD1 matching over 9 bases. This sequence originates from a male donor with vitiligo. CDR3 residues: CASSLVGQGATNEKLFF. The CDR3 coding sequence is TGTGCCAGCAGCTTAGTGGGACAGGGTGCAACTAATGAAAAACTGTTTTTT.